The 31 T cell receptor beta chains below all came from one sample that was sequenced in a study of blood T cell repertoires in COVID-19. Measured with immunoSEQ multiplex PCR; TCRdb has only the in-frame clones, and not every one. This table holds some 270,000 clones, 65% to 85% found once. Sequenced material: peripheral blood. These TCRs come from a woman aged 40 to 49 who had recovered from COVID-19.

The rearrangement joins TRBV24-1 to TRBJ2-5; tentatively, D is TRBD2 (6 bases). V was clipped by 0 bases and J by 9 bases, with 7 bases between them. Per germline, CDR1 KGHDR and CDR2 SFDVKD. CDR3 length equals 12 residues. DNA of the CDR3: TGTGCCACCAGTGATTTGTCGGGGGCCCAGTACTTC. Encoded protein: CATSDLSGAQYF.

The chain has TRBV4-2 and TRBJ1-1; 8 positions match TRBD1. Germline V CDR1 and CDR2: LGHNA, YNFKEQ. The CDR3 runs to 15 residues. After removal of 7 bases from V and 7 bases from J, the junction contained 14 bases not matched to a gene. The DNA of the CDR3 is TGTGCCAGCACCCGAAAGGACAGGGTAATTGATGAAGCTTTCTTT. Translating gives CASTRKDRVIDEAFF.

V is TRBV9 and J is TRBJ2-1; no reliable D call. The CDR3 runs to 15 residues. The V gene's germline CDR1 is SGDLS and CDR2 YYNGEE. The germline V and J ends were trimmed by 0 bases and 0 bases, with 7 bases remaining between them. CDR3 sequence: CASSVDISSYNEQFF. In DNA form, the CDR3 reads TGTGCCAGCAGCGTAGATATTAGCTCCTACAATGAGCAGTTCTTC.

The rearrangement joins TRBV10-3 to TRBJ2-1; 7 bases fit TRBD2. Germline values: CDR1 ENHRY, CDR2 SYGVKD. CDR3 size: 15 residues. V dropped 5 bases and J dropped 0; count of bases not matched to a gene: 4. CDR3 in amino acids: CAISPTSSSYNEQFF. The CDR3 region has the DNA TGTGCCATCAGTCCGACTAGCAGCTCCTACAATGAGCAGTTCTTC.

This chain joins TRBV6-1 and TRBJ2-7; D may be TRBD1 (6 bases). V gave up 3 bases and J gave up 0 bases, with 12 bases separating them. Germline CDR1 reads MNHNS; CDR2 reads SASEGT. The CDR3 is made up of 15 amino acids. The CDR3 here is CASSEVPGVSYEQYF. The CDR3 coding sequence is TGTGCCAGCAGTGAGGTTCCAGGGGTCTCCTACGAGCAGTACTTC.

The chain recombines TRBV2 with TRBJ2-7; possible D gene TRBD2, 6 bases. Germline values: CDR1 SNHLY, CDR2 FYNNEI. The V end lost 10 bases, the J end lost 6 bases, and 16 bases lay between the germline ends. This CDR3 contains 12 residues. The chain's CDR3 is CATRPGALEQYF. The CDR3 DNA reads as TGTGCCACCCGGCCGGGAGCCCTCGAGCAGTACTTC.

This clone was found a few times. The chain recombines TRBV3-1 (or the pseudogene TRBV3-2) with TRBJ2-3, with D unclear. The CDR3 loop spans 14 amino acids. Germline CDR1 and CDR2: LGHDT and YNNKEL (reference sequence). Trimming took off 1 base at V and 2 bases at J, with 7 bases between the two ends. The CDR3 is CASSQGYFTDTQYF. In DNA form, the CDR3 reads TGTGCCAGCAGCCAAGGCTACTTCACAGATACGCAGTATTTT.

The CDR3 coding sequence is TGTGCCAGCAGGTTACAGGGGTCGCTAAATGAGCAGTTCTTC. It is translated as CASRLQGSLNEQFF. The V and J genes are TRBV7-2 and TRBJ2-1; 7 nucleotides align to TRBD1. The germline CDR1 and CDR2 sequences are SGHTA and FQGNSA. The ends lost 6 bases at V and 7 bases at J; junction bases unmatched: 9. The CDR3 has 14 amino acids.

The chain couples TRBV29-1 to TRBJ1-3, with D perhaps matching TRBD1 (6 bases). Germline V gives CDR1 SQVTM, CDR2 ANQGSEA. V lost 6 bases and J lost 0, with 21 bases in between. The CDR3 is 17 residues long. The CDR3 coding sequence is TGCAGCGTACGACCGGGTGCAGGGACACCCTCTGGAAACACCATATATTTT. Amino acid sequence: CSVRPGAGTPSGNTIYF.

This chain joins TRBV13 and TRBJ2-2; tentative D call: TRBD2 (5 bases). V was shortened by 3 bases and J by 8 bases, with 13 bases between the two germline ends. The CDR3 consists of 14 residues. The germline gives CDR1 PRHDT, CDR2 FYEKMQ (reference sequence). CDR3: CASSLGTGRGELFF. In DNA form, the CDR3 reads TGTGCCAGCAGCTTGGGTACGGGGAGAGGGGAGCTGTTTTTT.

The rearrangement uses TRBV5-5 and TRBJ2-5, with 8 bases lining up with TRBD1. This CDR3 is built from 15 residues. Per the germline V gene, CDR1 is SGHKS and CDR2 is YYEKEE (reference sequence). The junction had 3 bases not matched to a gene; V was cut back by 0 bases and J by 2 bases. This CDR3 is CASSLGTGRQETQYF. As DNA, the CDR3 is TGTGCCAGCAGCTTGGGGACAGGGCGGCAAGAGACCCAGTACTTC.

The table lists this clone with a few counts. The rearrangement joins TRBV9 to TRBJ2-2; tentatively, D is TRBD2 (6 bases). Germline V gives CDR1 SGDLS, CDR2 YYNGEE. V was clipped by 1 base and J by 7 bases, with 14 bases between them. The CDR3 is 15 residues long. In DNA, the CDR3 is TGTGCCAGCAGCGTACCCGGTGGAGGGATCGGGGAGCTGTTTTTT. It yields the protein CASSVPGGGIGELFF.

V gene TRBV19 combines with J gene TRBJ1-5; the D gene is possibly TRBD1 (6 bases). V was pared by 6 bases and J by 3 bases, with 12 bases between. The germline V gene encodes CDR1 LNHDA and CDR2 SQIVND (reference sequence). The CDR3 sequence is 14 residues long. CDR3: CASRGAVFNQPQHF. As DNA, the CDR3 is TGTGCCAGTAGGGGGGCCGTTTTCAATCAGCCCCAGCATTTT.

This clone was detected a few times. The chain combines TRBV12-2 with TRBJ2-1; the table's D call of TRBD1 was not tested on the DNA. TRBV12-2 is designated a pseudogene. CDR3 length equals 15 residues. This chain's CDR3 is CASRSYRVSYNEQFF. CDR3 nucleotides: TGTGCAAGTCGCTCTTACAGGGTTTCATACAATGAGCAGTTCTTC.

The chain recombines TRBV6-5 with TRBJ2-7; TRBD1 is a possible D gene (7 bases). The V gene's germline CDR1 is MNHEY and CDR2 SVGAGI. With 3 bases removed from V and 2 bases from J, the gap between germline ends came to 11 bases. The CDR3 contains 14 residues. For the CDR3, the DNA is TGTGCCAGCAGTTATGTCAGGGGGGCCTACGAGCAGTACTTC. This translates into CASSYVRGAYEQYF.

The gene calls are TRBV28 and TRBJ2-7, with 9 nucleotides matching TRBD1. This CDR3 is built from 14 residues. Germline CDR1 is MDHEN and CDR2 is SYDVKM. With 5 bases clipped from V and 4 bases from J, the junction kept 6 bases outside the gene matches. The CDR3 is CASSPDRGQYEQYF. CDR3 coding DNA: TGTGCCAGCAGTCCGGACAGGGGACAGTACGAGCAGTACTTC.

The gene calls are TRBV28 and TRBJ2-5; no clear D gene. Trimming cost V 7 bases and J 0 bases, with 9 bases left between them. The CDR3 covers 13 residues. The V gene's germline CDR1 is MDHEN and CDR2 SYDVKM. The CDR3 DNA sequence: TGTGCCAGCACCCCTACGTACCAAGAGACCCAGTACTTC. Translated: CASTPTYQETQYF.

The CDR3 sequence is CAISFLRDRVHEQYF. The CDR3 DNA follows: TGTGCCATCAGTTTTCTTCGGGACAGGGTACACGAGCAGTACTTC. This chain links TRBV10-3 with TRBJ2-7; 9 bases line up with TRBD1. The CDR3 runs to 15 residues. The germline V gene has CDR1 ENHRY and CDR2 SYGVKD. The V segment lost 5 bases and the J segment 5 bases; nucleotides outside the gene matches: 10.

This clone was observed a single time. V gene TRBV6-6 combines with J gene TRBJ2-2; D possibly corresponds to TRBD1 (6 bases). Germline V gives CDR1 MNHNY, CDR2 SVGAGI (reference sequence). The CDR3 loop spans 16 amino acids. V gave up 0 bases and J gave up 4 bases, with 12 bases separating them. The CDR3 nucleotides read TGTGCCAGCAGTTACTCAACAGGGTCCCGCACCGGGGAGCTGTTTTTT. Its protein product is CASSYSTGSRTGELFF.

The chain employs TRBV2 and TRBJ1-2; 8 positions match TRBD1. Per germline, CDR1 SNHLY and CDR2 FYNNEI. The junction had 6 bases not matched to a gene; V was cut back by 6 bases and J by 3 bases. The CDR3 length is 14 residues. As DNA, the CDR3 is TGTGCCAGCAGCCGCAGGGGGCTAGACTATGGCTACACCTTC. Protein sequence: CASSRRGLDYGYTF.

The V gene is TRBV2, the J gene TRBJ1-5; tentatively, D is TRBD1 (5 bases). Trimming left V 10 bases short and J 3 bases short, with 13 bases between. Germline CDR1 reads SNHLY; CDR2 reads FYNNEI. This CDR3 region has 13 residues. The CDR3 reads CATCGDLNQPQHF. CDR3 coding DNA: TGTGCCACCTGCGGGGACCTCAATCAGCCCCAGCATTTT.

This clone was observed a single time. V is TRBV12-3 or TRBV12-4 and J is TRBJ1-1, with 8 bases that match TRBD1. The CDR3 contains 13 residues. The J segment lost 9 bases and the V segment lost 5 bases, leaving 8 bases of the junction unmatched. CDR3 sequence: CASSSSDRGKAFF. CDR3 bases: TGTGCCAGCAGTAGCTCCGACAGGGGCAAAGCTTTCTTT.

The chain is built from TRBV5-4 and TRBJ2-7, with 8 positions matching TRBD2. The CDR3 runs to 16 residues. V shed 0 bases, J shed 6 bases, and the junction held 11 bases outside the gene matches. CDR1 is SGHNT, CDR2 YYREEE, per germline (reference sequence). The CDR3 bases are TGTGCCAGCAGCTTGGTGATGCGGGGGGCCTCTGGCGAGCAGTACTTC. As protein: CASSLVMRGASGEQYF.

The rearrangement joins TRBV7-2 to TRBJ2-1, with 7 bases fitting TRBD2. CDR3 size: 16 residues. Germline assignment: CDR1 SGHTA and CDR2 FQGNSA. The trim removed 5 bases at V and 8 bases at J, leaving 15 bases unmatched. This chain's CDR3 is CASSPIGASGGDEQFF. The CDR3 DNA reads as TGTGCCAGCAGCCCAATCGGGGCTAGCGGCGGAGATGAGCAGTTCTTC.

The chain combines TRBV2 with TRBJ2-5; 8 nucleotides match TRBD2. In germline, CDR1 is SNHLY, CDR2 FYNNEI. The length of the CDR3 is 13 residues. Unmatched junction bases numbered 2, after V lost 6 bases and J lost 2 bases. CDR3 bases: TGTGCCAGCAGCGGGAGGGGGCAAGAGACCCAGTACTTC. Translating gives CASSGRGQETQYF.

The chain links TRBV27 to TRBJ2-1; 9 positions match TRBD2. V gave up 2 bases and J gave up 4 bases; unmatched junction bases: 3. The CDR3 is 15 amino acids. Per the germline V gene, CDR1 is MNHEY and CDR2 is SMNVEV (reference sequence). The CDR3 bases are TGTGCCAGCAGTTTAGTAGCGGGGGATTACAATGAGCAGTTCTTC. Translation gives CASSLVAGDYNEQFF.

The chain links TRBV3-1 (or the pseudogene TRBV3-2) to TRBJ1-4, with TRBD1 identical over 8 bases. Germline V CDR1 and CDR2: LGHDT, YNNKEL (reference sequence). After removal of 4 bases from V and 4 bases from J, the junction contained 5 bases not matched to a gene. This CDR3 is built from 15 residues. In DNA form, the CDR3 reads TGTGCCAGCAGCCGGACAGGGCGTGGTAATGAAAAACTGTTTTTT. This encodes CASSRTGRGNEKLFF.

The CDR3 protein is CSVDAARGKDGYTF. The CDR3 nucleotides are TGCAGCGTTGATGCGGCCAGGGGGAAGGATGGCTACACCTTC. The chain employs TRBV29-1 and TRBJ1-2, with 7 bases identical to TRBD1. The V gene end was trimmed by 3 bases and the J gene end by 6 bases; junction bases not matched to a gene: 10. In germline, CDR1 is SQVTM, CDR2 ANQGSEA. This CDR3 is built from 14 residues.

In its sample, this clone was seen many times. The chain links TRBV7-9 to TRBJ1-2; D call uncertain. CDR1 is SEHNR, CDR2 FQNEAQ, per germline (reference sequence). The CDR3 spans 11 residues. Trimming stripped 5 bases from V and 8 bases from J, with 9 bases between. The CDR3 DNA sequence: TGTGCCAGCAGCCCCAATAGAGGCTACACCTTC. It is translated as CASSPNRGYTF.

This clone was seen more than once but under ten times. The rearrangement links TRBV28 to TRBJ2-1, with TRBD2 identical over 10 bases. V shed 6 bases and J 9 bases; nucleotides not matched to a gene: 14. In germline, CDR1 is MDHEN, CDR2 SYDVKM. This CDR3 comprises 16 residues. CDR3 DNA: TGTGCCAGCAGCTCCACCGTAGCGGGGGGCCCCCCTGAGCAGTTCTTC. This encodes CASSSTVAGGPPEQFF.

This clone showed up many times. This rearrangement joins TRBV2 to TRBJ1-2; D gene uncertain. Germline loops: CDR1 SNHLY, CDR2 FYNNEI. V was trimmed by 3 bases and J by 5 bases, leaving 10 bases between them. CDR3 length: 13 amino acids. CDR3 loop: CASSDSAGYGYTF. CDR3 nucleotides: TGTGCCAGCAGTGATAGCGCCGGGTATGGCTACACCTTC.